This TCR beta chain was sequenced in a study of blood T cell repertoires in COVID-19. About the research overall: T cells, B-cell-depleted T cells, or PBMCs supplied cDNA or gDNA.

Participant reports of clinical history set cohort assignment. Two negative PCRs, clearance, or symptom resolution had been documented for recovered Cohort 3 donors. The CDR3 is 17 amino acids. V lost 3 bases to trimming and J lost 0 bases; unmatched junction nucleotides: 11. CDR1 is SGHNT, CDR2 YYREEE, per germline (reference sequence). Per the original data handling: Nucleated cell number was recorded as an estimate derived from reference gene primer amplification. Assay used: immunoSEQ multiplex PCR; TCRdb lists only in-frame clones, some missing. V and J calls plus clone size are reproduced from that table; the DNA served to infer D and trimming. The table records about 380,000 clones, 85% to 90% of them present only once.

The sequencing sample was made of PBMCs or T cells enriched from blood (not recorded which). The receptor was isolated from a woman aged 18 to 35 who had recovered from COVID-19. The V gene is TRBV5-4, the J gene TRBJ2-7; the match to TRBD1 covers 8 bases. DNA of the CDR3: TGTGCCAGCAGCTCCTCCGAACCCGGGACAGGCTCCTACGAGCAGTACTTC. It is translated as CASSSSEPGTGSYEQYF.